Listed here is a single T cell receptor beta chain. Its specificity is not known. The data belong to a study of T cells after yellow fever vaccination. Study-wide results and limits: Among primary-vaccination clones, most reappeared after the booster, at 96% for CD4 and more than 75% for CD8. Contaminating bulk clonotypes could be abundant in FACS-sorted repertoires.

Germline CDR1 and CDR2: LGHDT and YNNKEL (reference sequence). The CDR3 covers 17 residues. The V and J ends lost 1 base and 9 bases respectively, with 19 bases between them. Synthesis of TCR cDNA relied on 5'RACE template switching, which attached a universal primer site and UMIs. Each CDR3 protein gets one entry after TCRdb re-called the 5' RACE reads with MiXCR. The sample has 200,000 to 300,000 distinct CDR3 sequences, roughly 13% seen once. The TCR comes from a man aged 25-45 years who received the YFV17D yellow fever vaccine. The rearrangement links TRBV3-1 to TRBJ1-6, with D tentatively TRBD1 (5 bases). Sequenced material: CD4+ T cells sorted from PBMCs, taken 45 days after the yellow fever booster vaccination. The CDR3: CASSQGYGTLVVSPLHF. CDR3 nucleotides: TGTGCCAGCAGCCAAGGATACGGGACGCTTGTGGTTTCACCCCTCCACTTT.